The 28 T cell receptor beta chains reported below all come from one sample, sequenced in a study of blood T cell repertoires in COVID-19. Profiling relied on immunoSEQ multiplex PCR, and the TCRdb table lists in-frame clones only, not all of them. Counted here are around 500,000 clones, approximately 85% occurring once; the ten biggest clones make up approximately 2.9%. Sequencing used peripheral blood. Source of these receptors: a human donor in a cohort sampled during active COVID-19.

The chain links TRBV9 to TRBJ1-3; D gene unclear. Between the trimmed V and J ends, which lost 0 bases and 0 bases, there was a span of 10 bases. The CDR3 has 16 amino acids. CDR1 is SGDLS, CDR2 YYNGEE, per germline. The CDR3 reads CASSVGPIHSGNTIYF. As DNA, the CDR3 is TGTGCCAGCAGCGTAGGGCCGATCCACTCTGGAAACACCATATATTTT.

This clone was detected once. The chain uses TRBV7-8 and TRBJ2-7; 9 nucleotides line up with TRBD2. CDR1 SGHVS and CDR2 FQNEAQ come from the germline V gene. This CDR3 region has 15 residues. V shed 5 bases, J shed 4 bases, and the junction held 9 bases outside the gene matches. The CDR3 bases are TGTGCCAGCAGCCCGTCCACCCTAGCGGGATACGAGCAGTACTTC. Residues: CASSPSTLAGYEQYF.

The V call is TRBV27, the J call TRBJ1-6, with TRBD1 matching 9 bases. The V and J ends lost 8 bases and 3 bases, in that order; junction bases with no gene match: 8. The CDR3 consists of 16 residues. Per germline, CDR1 MNHEY and CDR2 SMNVEV (reference sequence). The CDR3: CASPQAGQGYNSPLHF. The CDR3 DNA reads as TGTGCCAGCCCCCAGGCGGGACAGGGCTATAATTCACCCCTCCACTTT.

The chain recombines TRBV10-1 with TRBJ2-7; a weak D match, TRBD2 (6 bases). The CDR3 covers 13 residues. Trimming cost V 5 bases and J 6 bases, with 14 bases left between them. Germline V CDR1 and CDR2: WNHNN, SYGVQD (reference sequence). CDR3 sequence: CASSPGLVTEQYF. The CDR3 nucleotides are TGCGCCAGCAGTCCGGGACTCGTGACCGAGCAGTACTTC.

The chain recombines TRBV23-1 with TRBJ2-5; 9 nucleotides align to TRBD2. TRBV23-1 is flagged as an ORF with uncertain function. The CDR3 totals 15 residues. The V segment lost 6 bases and the J segment 1 base; nucleotides outside the gene matches: 6. CDR3 coding DNA: TGCGCCAGCAGACAAGGGACTAGCATCCAAGAGACCCAGTACTTC. This translates into CASRQGTSIQETQYF.

The rearrangement uses TRBV19 and TRBJ1-5; no reliable D call. CDR3 size: 12 residues. V lost 5 bases and J 5 bases, leaving 7 bases between the germline ends. CDR1 and CDR2 from the germline V gene are LNHDA and SQIVND (reference sequence). The CDR3 sequence: CASSPGDQPQHF. DNA of the CDR3: TGTGCCAGTAGTCCGGGAGATCAGCCCCAGCATTTT.

This sequence joins TRBV19 and TRBJ1-5; D possibly corresponds to TRBD1 (6 bases). There are 15 residues in the CDR3. Trimming removed 6 bases from V and 2 bases from J, with 14 bases in between. Germline values: CDR1 LNHDA, CDR2 SQIVND (reference sequence). The CDR3 sequence: CASRDPQGRNQPQHF. CDR3 in DNA: TGTGCCAGTAGGGATCCACAGGGTCGCAATCAGCCCCAGCATTTT.

This sequence joins TRBV4-1 and TRBJ2-1, with 9 bases matching TRBD2. Trimming removed 1 base from V and 7 bases from J; junction bases left unmatched: 5. CDR3 length equals 15 residues. Per the germline V gene, CDR1 is MGHRA and CDR2 is YSYEKL. CDR3 loop: CASSQGLAGRNEQFF. DNA for the CDR3: TGCGCCAGCAGCCAAGGCCTAGCGGGAAGGAATGAGCAGTTCTTC.

This clone was found once. The chain carries TRBV3-1 (or the pseudogene TRBV3-2) and TRBJ2-7; 7 bases fit TRBD2. Germline V gene sequence: CDR1 LGHDT, CDR2 YNNKEL (reference sequence). The CDR3 loop spans 14 amino acids. V lost 0 bases and J lost 11; bases outside the gene matches: 10. Here the CDR3 DNA reads TGTGCCAGCAGCCAAGATTGGGGGGGACGGCGGGAGTACTTC. It yields the protein CASSQDWGGRREYF.

The rearrangement links TRBV2 to TRBJ2-6; weak D call: TRBD2 (7 bases). The CDR3 is 16 residues long. V was pared by 0 bases and J by 3 bases, with 9 bases between. Germline loops: CDR1 SNHLY, CDR2 FYNNEI. CDR3 in amino acids: CASSEARGRGANVLTF. DNA for the CDR3: TGTGCCAGCAGTGAAGCGCGGGGGCGTGGGGCCAACGTCCTGACTTTC.

The V call is TRBV5-4, the J call TRBJ2-3; possibly TRBD2 for D (6 bases). V was clipped by 2 bases and J by 1 base, with 11 bases between them. The CDR3 spans 15 residues. Germline V lookup: CDR1 SGHNT, CDR2 YYREEE (reference sequence). The CDR3 region has the DNA TGTGCCAGCAGCTTCAAGGAGGGAGGCACAGATACGCAGTATTTT. This gives the protein CASSFKEGGTDTQYF.

The CDR3 sequence: CASSSNPGTELNQPQHF. The CDR3 DNA follows: TGTGCCAGCAGCTCGAACCCCGGGACAGAGCTTAATCAGCCCCAGCATTTT. V gene TRBV7-8 combines with J gene TRBJ1-5; 7 bases align to TRBD1. V lost 4 bases, J lost 4 bases, and 13 bases stayed unmatched. The CDR3 contains 17 residues. Per the germline V gene, CDR1 is SGHVS and CDR2 is FQNEAQ.

The chain couples TRBV2 to TRBJ1-1; 8 bases map to TRBD1. The trim removed 7 bases at V and 0 bases at J, leaving 4 bases unmatched. The CDR3 length is 14 residues. CDR1 and CDR2 from the germline V gene are SNHLY and FYNNEI. The CDR3 nucleotides are TGTGCCAGCAAGTACAGGGGGATGAACACTGAAGCTTTCTTT. This translates into CASKYRGMNTEAFF.

The chain combines TRBV19 with TRBJ1-5; 7 positions match TRBD1. The CDR3 is made up of 16 amino acids. Germline CDR1 is LNHDA and CDR2 is SQIVND (reference sequence). Trimming removed 6 bases from V and 2 bases from J; junction bases left unmatched: 10. The chain's CDR3 is CASRKPTGRGNQPQHF. The CDR3 DNA reads TGTGCCAGTAGGAAACCGACAGGGAGAGGCAATCAGCCCCAGCATTTT.

V is TRBV19 and J is TRBJ1-3, with TRBD1 as a possible D gene (6 bases). The V end was cut by 7 bases, the J end by 0 bases, with 13 bases between. The CDR3 covers 15 residues. Germline-derived CDR1 and CDR2 are LNHDA and SQIVND (reference sequence). CDR3 nucleotide sequence: TGTGCCAGTACGGGCAGGGGTGACTCTGGAAACACCATATATTTT. It yields the protein CASTGRGDSGNTIYF.

The chain's CDR3 is CASGLVQQKQFF. CDR3 nucleotides: TGTGCTAGTGGTTTGGTACAACAAAAACAGTTCTTC. This sequence joins TRBV12-5 and TRBJ2-1, with D hard to call. CDR1 is LGHNT and CDR2 is FRNRAP in the germline V gene. The CDR3 length is 12 residues. Trimming left V 0 bases short and J 13 bases short, with 10 bases between. The whole variable domain, remainder taken from reference TRBV12-5 and TRBJ2-1, is DARVTQTPRHKVTEMGQEVTMRCQPILGHNTVFWYRQTMMQGLELLAYFRNRAPLDDSGMPKDRFSAEMPDATLATLKIQPSEPRDSAVYFCASGLVQQKQFFGPGTRLTVL.

The sample holds one count of this clone. The genes are TRBV21-1 and TRBJ1-1; the D call of TRBD1 is as the table states it, not checked on the DNA. TRBV21-1 is a known pseudogene. The CDR3 has 17 amino acids. Here the CDR3 reads CASTTLRRGYRETEAFF. CDR3 in DNA: TGTGCCAGCACGACCTTACGCAGGGGGTATAGAGAGACTGAAGCTTTCTTT.

This clone came up a few times. This chain joins TRBV11-3 and TRBJ2-7; tentative D call: TRBD2 (7 bases). V dropped 5 bases and J dropped 3 bases, with 11 bases sitting between them. CDR1 and CDR2 (germline): SGHNT, YENEEA. The CDR3 runs 13 residues. CDR3 region: CASSRGGGYEQYF. CDR3 bases: TGTGCCAGCAGCAGGGGGGGCGGCTACGAGCAGTACTTC. The full variable domain, in which reference TRBV11-3 and TRBJ2-7 provide the parts outside the CDR3, is EAGVVQSPRYKIIEKKQPVAFWCNPISGHNTLYWYLQNLGQGPELLIRYENEEAVDDSQLPKDRFSAERLKGVDSTLKIQPAELGDSAVYLCASSRGGGYEQYFGPGTRLTVT.

This clone was counted once. The gene calls are TRBV7-8 and TRBJ2-3, with TRBD1 identical over 9 bases. Germline V CDR1 and CDR2: SGHVS, FQNEAQ. The CDR3 totals 15 residues. V gave up 5 bases and J gave up 6 bases; unmatched junction bases: 9. In DNA form, the CDR3 reads TGTGCCAGCAGCACACGACAGGGGGTGTCTGATACGCAGTATTTT. Translation gives CASSTRQGVSDTQYF.

V and J are TRBV20-1 and TRBJ1-1; D perhaps matches TRBD1 (5 bases). CDR3 length: 13 amino acids. V lost 3 bases and J lost 4, with 12 bases in between. Germline-derived CDR1 and CDR2 are DFQATT and SNEGSKA (reference sequence). In DNA, the CDR3 is TGCAGTGCTAGTGTAAGGGGCTTCACTGAAGCTTTCTTT. Protein: CSASVRGFTEAFF.

The chain carries TRBV6-5 and TRBJ2-5, with 10 bases matching TRBD1. V trimming: 0 bases; J trimming: 7 bases; junction bases outside the gene matches: 5. CDR1 and CDR2 from the germline V gene are MNHEY and SVGAGI. The CDR3 loop spans 15 amino acids. The CDR3 region is CASSYSGTGVGTQYF. In DNA, the CDR3 is TGTGCCAGCAGTTACTCAGGGACAGGGGTTGGGACCCAGTACTTC.

The CDR3 coding sequence is TGTGCCAGCAGCTTAGGGCCGGAGGAGACCCAGTACTTC. This gives the protein CASSLGPEETQYF. The V call is TRBV7-9, the J call TRBJ2-5; D call uncertain. The germline V gene encodes CDR1 SEHNR and CDR2 FQNEAQ (reference sequence). Trimming removed 1 base from V and 5 bases from J, with 8 bases in between. This CDR3 is 13 amino acids long.

As regards this clone: This is likely a read error, given that the CDR3 carries no conserved phenylalanine or tryptophan at its end. Because the CDR3's place on the DNA is in doubt, the DNA is left out and the CDR3 is given as listed by TCRdb. This chain connects TRBV18 to TRBJ2-7; the D call in the table, TRBD2, was not verified against the DNA. The CDR3 is 13 amino acids long, termini counted. From germline, CDR1 is KGHSH and CDR2 LQKENI. The CDR3 loop is CASSPDIAGVRLP.

The chain combines TRBV18 with TRBJ1-6; 12 bases match TRBD1. The V gene's germline CDR1 is KGHSH and CDR2 LQKENI. With 0 bases clipped from V and 2 bases from J, the junction kept 11 bases outside the gene matches. The CDR3 totals 21 residues. The CDR3 is CASSPPLRDRGRGPYNSPLHF. For the CDR3, the DNA is TGTGCCAGCTCACCACCCTTACGGGACAGGGGGCGGGGGCCCTATAATTCACCCCTCCACTTT.

In its sample, this clone was seen many times. The V gene is TRBV6-6, the J gene TRBJ1-1; 7 nucleotides align to TRBD1. Unmatched junction bases numbered 7, after V lost 10 bases and J lost 2 bases. The CDR3 contains 13 residues. The germline CDR1 and CDR2 sequences are MNHNY and SVGAGI (reference sequence). The CDR3 sequence: CATAGTENTEAFF. CDR3 DNA sequence: TGTGCCACCGCCGGGACAGAAAACACTGAAGCTTTCTTT.

V and J are TRBV19 and TRBJ2-7; 7 bases align to TRBD2. CDR1 and CDR2 (germline): LNHDA, SQIVND (reference sequence). CDR3 length equals 14 residues. J gave up 0 bases and V 3 bases, and 2 bases lay outside the gene matches. CDR3 DNA: TGTGCCAGTAGTATCGGGGGGAACTCCTACGAGCAGTACTTC. This sequence encodes CASSIGGNSYEQYF.

In DNA, the CDR3 is TGTGCCAGCAGTTATAGCAGTCAGAGGAACACTGAAGCTTTCTTT. Protein sequence: CASSYSSQRNTEAFF. The rearrangement joins TRBV27 to TRBJ1-1; no definite D call. The CDR3 extends over 15 amino acids. The germline V gene has CDR1 MNHEY and CDR2 SMNVEV (reference sequence). V lost 4 bases, J lost 1 base, and 13 bases lay in between.

V is TRBV18 and J is TRBJ2-7; perhaps TRBD2 as D (5 bases). Looked up from germline, CDR1 is KGHSH and CDR2 is LQKENI. V was clipped by 3 bases and J by 0 bases, with 12 bases between them. The CDR3 has 15 residues. CDR3 DNA sequence: TGTGCCAGCTCACCTGAGGTTACTAGCTCCTACGAGCAGTACTTC. Protein product: CASSPEVTSSYEQYF.